These 21 T cell receptor beta chains originate from one sample sequenced in a study of cytomegalovirus exposure and HLA in healthy donors. Primers included in the PCR were 60 Vbeta and 13 Jbeta primers. Data came from immunoSEQ multiplex PCR; TCRdb stores just in-frame clones and leaves some out. The sample holds about 90,000 clones, about 73% seen once. Material for sequencing was PBMCs. The receptors come from a woman in her thirties or forties in good health and CMV-seropositive.

CDR3 in amino acids: CASSPRDRGEQYF. Written as DNA, the CDR3 is TGTGCCAGCAGCCCCAGGGACAGGGGCGAGCAGTACTTC. The rearrangement links TRBV7-9 to TRBJ2-7, with 10 bases matching TRBD1. V trimming: 5 bases; J trimming: 6 bases; junction bases outside the gene matches: 4. The CDR3 has 13 residues. Germline assignment: CDR1 SEHNR and CDR2 FQNEAQ (reference sequence).

This clone was observed a single time. The chain has TRBV7-9 and TRBJ2-1; possibly TRBD2 for D (6 bases). The CDR3 runs to 12 residues. Trimming removed 5 bases at V and 8 bases at J, with 10 bases between. Germline-derived CDR1 and CDR2 are SEHNR and FQNEAQ (reference sequence). The DNA for the CDR3 is TGTGCCAGCAGCCCGACGGGGGATGAGCAGTTCTTC. It yields the protein CASSPTGDEQFF.

The V call is TRBV7-4, the J call TRBJ1-5; D possibly corresponds to TRBD1 (6 bases). CDR3 length: 16 residues. The germline gives CDR1 SGHVT, CDR2 SQSDAQ. V was cut by 5 bases and J by 3 bases, with 17 bases left in between. In DNA, the CDR3 is TGTGCCAGCAGCCCCCTAGACAGGTACTTCAATCAGCCCCAGCATTTT. It specifies CASSPLDRYFNQPQHF. Drawing the rest from reference TRBV7-4 and TRBJ1-5, the complete variable domain is GAGVSQSPRYKVAKRGRDVALRCDSISGHVTLYWYRQTLGQGSEVLTYSQSDAQRDKSGRPSGRFSAERPERSVSTLKIQRTEQGDSAVYLCASSPLDRYFNQPQHFGDGTRLSIL.

A few counts support this clone. The chain is built from TRBV25-1 and TRBJ2-5; 12 nucleotides line up with TRBD2. The CDR3 extends over 16 amino acids. Germline V gene sequence: CDR1 MGHDK, CDR2 SYGVNS. V lost 2 bases, J lost 2 bases, and 3 bases stayed unmatched. The CDR3 region is CASSEASGREQETQYF. The DNA for the CDR3 is TGTGCCAGCAGTGAAGCTAGCGGGAGGGAACAAGAGACCCAGTACTTC.

This clone was recorded only once. This chain connects TRBV28 to TRBJ2-3; 8 bases fit TRBD2. The CDR3 spans 16 residues. Germline V gene sequence: CDR1 MDHEN, CDR2 SYDVKM. V lost 4 bases and J lost 3; bases outside the gene matches: 9. Here the CDR3 reads CASSSVAGILTDTQYF. CDR3 sequence (DNA): TGTGCCAGCAGTTCCGTAGCGGGAATTCTTACAGATACGCAGTATTTT.

In this sample, this clone turned up once. The rearrangement links TRBV20-1 to TRBJ1-2; D not certain. Between the trimmed V and J ends, which lost 6 bases and 8 bases, there was a span of 13 bases. Germline CDR1 DFQATT, CDR2 SNEGSKA (reference sequence). This CDR3 has 11 residues. The CDR3 DNA reads TGCAGTGCCGCTACGGGGTGGGGCTACACCTTC. Translated, it gives CSAATGWGYTF.

The chain recombines TRBV5-5 with TRBJ1-1; TRBD1 matches at 9 bases. Germline-derived CDR1 and CDR2 are SGHKS and YYEKEE (reference sequence). Trimming removed 3 bases from V and 9 bases from J; junction bases left unmatched: 9. The CDR3 loop spans 14 amino acids. The CDR3 region has the DNA TGTGCCAGCAGCTCCGGGACAGGGAAATTCCAAGCTTTCTTT. It yields the protein CASSSGTGKFQAFF.

This clone was recorded once. CDR3 amino acids: CASSYSFLERTDTQYF. DNA of the CDR3: TGTGCCAGCAGTTACTCATTTCTCGAACGGACAGATACGCAGTATTTT. The chain employs TRBV6-5 and TRBJ2-3; no clear D. Trimming took off 0 bases at V and 3 bases at J, with 13 bases between the two ends. The CDR3 sequence is 16 residues long. Germline CDR1 reads MNHEY; CDR2 reads SVGAGI.

V usage is TRBV10-3 and J usage is TRBJ1-5, with 8 positions matching TRBD1. This CDR3 is built from 14 residues. J gave up 4 bases and V 6 bases, and 5 bases lay outside the gene matches. Germline-derived CDR1 and CDR2 are ENHRY and SYGVKD. The CDR3 loop reads CAIRSGQENQPQHF. CDR3 nucleotide sequence: TGTGCCATCAGGTCGGGACAGGAAAATCAGCCCCAGCATTTT.

With regard to this clone: No DNA is shown, since the ends of the CDR3 on it are uncertain; the CDR3 is the one TCRdb lists. This chain joins TRBV6-1 and TRBJ2-1; the table calls TRBD2, which could not be checked here. From its first to its last residue, the CDR3 has 15 amino acids. Germline CDR1 MNHNS, CDR2 SASEGT. The CDR3 loop reads CASSSSGGFYNEQFF.

The gene calls are TRBV16 and TRBJ1-2, with TRBD1 matching over 8 bases. The CDR3 is 14 residues long. Germline CDR1 reads KGHSY; CDR2 reads FQNENV. The ends lost 2 bases at V and 4 bases at J; junction bases unmatched: 3. CDR3 nucleotide sequence: TGTGCCAGCAGCCAAACAGGGGGAAGCTATGGCTACACCTTC. Translation gives CASSQTGGSYGYTF.

This chain uses TRBV29-1 with TRBJ1-1; a weak D match, TRBD1 (6 bases). CDR3 length equals 14 residues. The V end lost 7 bases, the J end lost 3 bases, and 18 bases lay between the germline ends. Germline-derived CDR1 and CDR2 are SQVTM and ANQGSEA. CDR3: CSGRLRGRDTEAFF. The CDR3, as DNA: TGCAGCGGTAGGTTGAGGGGGAGGGACACTGAAGCTTTCTTT.

This clone was seen a few times. This chain joins TRBV6-1 and TRBJ2-1; 9 bases line up with TRBD1. The V segment lost 2 bases and the J segment 9 bases; nucleotides outside the gene matches: 8. Germline V CDR1 and CDR2: MNHNS, SASEGT. The CDR3 is made up of 15 amino acids. The chain's CDR3 is CASSEPGTGFGEQFF. CDR3 in DNA: TGTGCCAGCAGTGAACCCGGGACAGGGTTCGGTGAGCAGTTCTTC.

The chain joins TRBV5-1 to TRBJ1-4; 8 bases align to TRBD1. Losses at the gene ends were 4 bases for V and 8 bases for J; bases not matched to a gene: 7. CDR1 SGHRS and CDR2 YFSETQ come from the germline V gene. This CDR3 is 14 amino acids long. This CDR3 is CASSATGVGEKLFF. The CDR3 DNA sequence: TGCGCCAGCAGCGCGACAGGGGTGGGCGAAAAACTGTTTTTT.

The sample holds one count of this clone. This chain connects TRBV5-1 to TRBJ2-1; perhaps TRBD1 as D (5 bases). Germline V gene sequence: CDR1 SGHRS, CDR2 YFSETQ. The CDR3 is made up of 15 amino acids. Trimming pared 0 bases from V and 1 base from J, leaving 8 bases between. The CDR3 here is CASSLEGASYNEQFF. The CDR3 DNA is TGCGCCAGCAGCTTGGAAGGGGCTTCCTACAATGAGCAGTTCTTC.

Only one count was recorded for this clone. The chain links TRBV15 to TRBJ2-1; the D gene is possibly TRBD1 (6 bases). The CDR3 covers 12 residues. The germline V gene encodes CDR1 LNHNV and CDR2 YYDKDF (reference sequence). V shed 8 bases and J shed 8 bases, with 13 bases lying between them. CDR3 in amino acids: CATEGVADEQFF. Here the CDR3 DNA reads TGTGCCACCGAGGGGGTTGCGGATGAGCAGTTCTTC. The full variable domain, in which reference TRBV15 and TRBJ2-1 provide the parts outside the CDR3, is DAMVIQNPRYQVTQFGKPVTLSCSQTLNHNVMYWYQQKSSQAPKLLFHYYDKDFNNEADTPDNFQSRRPNTSFCFLDIRSPGLGDTAMYLCATEGVADEQFFGPGTRLTVL.

The genes are TRBV6-5 and TRBJ1-2, with 9 bases lining up with TRBD1. Germline CDR1 reads MNHEY; CDR2 reads SVGAGI. J was trimmed by 8 bases and V by 0 bases; bases with no gene match: 4. This CDR3 is built from 14 residues. CDR3 residues: CASSYSLTGGGYTF. In DNA form, the CDR3 reads TGTGCCAGCAGTTACTCCCTGACAGGGGGAGGCTACACCTTC.

The chain employs TRBV7-2 and TRBJ2-7, with 10 bases matching TRBD1. This CDR3 comprises 16 residues. CDR1 SGHTA and CDR2 FQGNSA come from the germline V gene. J was trimmed by 6 bases and V by 5 bases; bases with no gene match: 13. This CDR3 reads CASSPPGQGFVGEQYF. The CDR3 DNA sequence: TGTGCCAGCAGCCCCCCGGGACAGGGGTTCGTGGGCGAGCAGTACTTC.

The V call is TRBV5-1, the J call TRBJ2-5; no definite D call. V was pared by 6 bases and J by 4 bases, with 10 bases between. This CDR3 has 12 amino acids. Germline V gene lookup returns CDR1 SGHRS and CDR2 YFSETQ. The CDR3 bases are TGCGCCAGCACCCCCAACGGAGAGACCCAGTACTTC. It is translated as CASTPNGETQYF.

This clone was seen a few times. The V and J genes are TRBV6-1 and TRBJ2-5; 9 nucleotides agree with TRBD2. The CDR3 consists of 14 residues. Germline V gene data show CDR1 as MNHNS and CDR2 as SASEGT. J gave up 4 bases and V 5 bases, and 5 bases lay outside the gene matches. The CDR3 DNA reads as TGTGCCAGCAGTTTAGCGGGAGAGGGAGAGACCCAGTACTTC. Its translation: CASSLAGEGETQYF.

J is TRBJ2-7 and V is TRBV18, with a tentative D call TRBD2 (7 bases). The CDR3 is 13 residues long. In germline, CDR1 is KGHSH, CDR2 LQKENI. V was pared by 4 bases and J by 7 bases, with 14 bases between. CDR3 nucleotide sequence: TGTGCCAGCTCACTTGGGGCGGGGGCTGAGCAGTACTTC. It specifies CASSLGAGAEQYF.